This T cell receptor (beta chain) derives from a study of metastatic and nonmetastatic thyroid tumors. TCRdb redid the clone calls on the PCR reads using MiXCR. The sample contains 30,000 to 45,000 clones, around 20% of which appear only once. J lost 1 base, V lost 6 bases, and 2 bases had no gene match. The CDR3 runs to 14 residues. Thyroid surgery took place with no prior treatment in any patient. The sample holds many counts of this clone. The chain joins TRBV12-3 or TRBV12-4 to TRBJ2-3, with 9 positions matching TRBD2. The specimen sequenced was blood. The source of this sequence is a female donor with papillary thyroid cancer or a benign thyroid nodule (not recorded which). Some clones in this sample may be carry-over from other donors' samples. CDR3 nucleotide sequence: TGTGCCAGCAGACGGACTAGCGGCACAGATACGCAGTATTTT. Translated: CASRRTSGTDTQYF.